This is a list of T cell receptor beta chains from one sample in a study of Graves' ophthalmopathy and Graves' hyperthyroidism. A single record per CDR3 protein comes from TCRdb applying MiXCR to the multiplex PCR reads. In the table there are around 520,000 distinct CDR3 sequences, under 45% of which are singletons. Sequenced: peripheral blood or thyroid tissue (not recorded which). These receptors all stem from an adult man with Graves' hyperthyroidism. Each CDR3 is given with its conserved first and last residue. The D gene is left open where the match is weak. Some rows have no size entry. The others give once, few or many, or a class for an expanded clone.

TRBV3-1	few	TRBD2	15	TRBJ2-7	CASSQVAGVSYEQYF	TGTGCCAGCAGCCAGGTAGCGGGAGTATCCTACGAGCAGTACTTC
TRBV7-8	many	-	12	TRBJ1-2	CASSLSGWGYTF	TGTGCCAGCAGCTTATCGGGTTGGGGCTACACCTTC
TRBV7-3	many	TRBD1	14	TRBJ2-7	CASSLGPHRGEQYF	TGTGCCAGCAGCTTAGGGCCCCACAGGGGTGAGCAGTACTTC
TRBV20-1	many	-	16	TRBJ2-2	CSARPSGGVNTGELFF	TGCAGTGCTAGACCCTCTGGCGGGGTTAACACCGGGGAGCTGTTTTTT
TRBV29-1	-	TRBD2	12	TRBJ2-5	CSAVAGGGTQYF	TGCAGCGCCGTAGCGGGAGGGGGGACCCAGTACTTC
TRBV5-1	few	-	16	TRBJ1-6	CASSSFGGLYNSPLHF	TGCGCCAGCAGCTCCTTTGGGGGTCTCTATAATTCACCCCTCCACTTT
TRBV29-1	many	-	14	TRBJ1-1	CSSPSGGSNTEAFF	TGCAGCTCCCCAAGTGGGGGGTCGAACACTGAAGCTTTCTTT
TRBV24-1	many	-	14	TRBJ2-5	CATSDGDGRETQYF	TGTGCCACCAGTGACGGGGACGGGCGAGAGACCCAGTACTTC
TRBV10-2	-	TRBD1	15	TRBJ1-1	CASSSGQGGQTEAFF	TGCGCCAGCAGCTCCGGACAGGGTGGCCAAACTGAAGCTTTCTTT
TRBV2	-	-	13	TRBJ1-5	CASKWSGDQPQHF	TGTGCCAGCAAATGGTCGGGGGATCAGCCCCAGCATTTT
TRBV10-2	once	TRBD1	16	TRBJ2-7	CASSQDYGTVPYEQYF	TGCGCCAGCAGCCAAGACTACGGGACAGTCCCCTACGAGCAGTACTTC
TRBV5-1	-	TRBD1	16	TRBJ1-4	CASSPDRRATNEKLFF	TGCGCCAGCAGCCCGGACAGGAGGGCAACTAATGAAAAACTGTTTTTT
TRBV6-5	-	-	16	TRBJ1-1	CASSYAYPLGGVEAFF	TGTGCCAGCAGTTACGCATATCCTTTGGGGGGGGTTGAAGCTTTCTTT
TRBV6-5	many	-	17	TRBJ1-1	CASSIRVGLLWNTEAFF	TGTGCCAGCAGTATCAGGGTCGGGCTGTTATGGAACACTGAAGCTTTCTTT
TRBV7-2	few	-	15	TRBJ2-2	CASSLPGVNTGELFF	TGTGCCAGCAGCTTGCCAGGGGTGAACACCGGGGAGCTGTTTTTT
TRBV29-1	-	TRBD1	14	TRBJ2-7	CSVEEGTGVDEQYF	TGCAGCGTTGAAGAGGGGACAGGGGTTGACGAGCAGTACTTC
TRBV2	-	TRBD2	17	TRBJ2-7	CASSARQASGRTYEQYF	TGTGCCAGCAGTGCTAGACAAGCTAGCGGGAGGACCTACGAGCAGTACTTC
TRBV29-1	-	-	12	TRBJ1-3	CSVAQGRNTIYF	TGCAGCGTTGCCCAGGGGAGAAACACCATATATTTT
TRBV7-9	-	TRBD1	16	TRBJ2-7	CASSVDRQGRSYEQYF	TGTGCCAGCAGCGTTGATCGACAGGGTCGTTCCTACGAGCAGTACTTC
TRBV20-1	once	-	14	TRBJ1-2	CSARDHDSGSGYTF	TGCAGTGCTAGAGATCATGATAGCGGTAGTGGCTACACCTTC
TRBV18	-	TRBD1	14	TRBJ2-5	CASSPATGEETQYF	TGTGCCAGCTCACCCGCGACAGGGGAAGAGACCCAGTACTTC
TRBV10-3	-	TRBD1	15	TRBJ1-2	CAISDFGQGVDGYTF	TGTGCCATCAGTGACTTTGGACAGGGGGTTGATGGCTACACCTTC